This T cell receptor beta chain was observed in a study of identical twins. With regard to this clonotype: Its target is not known.

Trimming shortened V by 0 bases and J by 4 bases, and 13 bases separated the two germline ends. The CDR3 has 15 residues. CDR1 LGHNA and CDR2 YSLEER come from the germline V gene. Findings of the study overall: Zero-insertion analyses could be partly confounded by invariant MAIT and iNKT cells. Fewer insertions characterized abundant cord blood beta clonotypes, whereas memory repertoires showed none.

Using its own MiXCR run on the 5' RACE reads, TCRdb lists one record per CDR3 protein. The repertoire holds 350,000 to 500,000 distinct CDR3 sequences, with around 20% as singletons. Sequencing used naive T cells sorted from blood. The chain links TRBV4-3 to TRBJ2-7; D uncertain. The TCR originated in a man between 50 and 59 years old in good health. In DNA form, the CDR3 reads TGCGCCAGCAGCCAAGAGGCGGTATCCCTTTACGAGCAGTACTTC. This codes for CASSQEAVSLYEQYF.